This T cell receptor beta chain stems from a study of a mutant IDH1 vaccine in newly diagnosed glioma. Study overall: Vaccine administration was initiated 4-6 weeks following radiotherapy alone, or with temozolomide cycles. Beforehand, treatment had been radiotherapy, temozolomide, or both; the majority received both.

This CDR3 comprises 14 residues. Germline V CDR1 and CDR2: MGHRA, YSYEKL. The junction had 4 bases not matched to a gene; V was cut back by 1 base and J by 7 bases. With regard to this clone: The antigen remains undetermined.

Clones were sequenced by immunoSEQ multiplex PCR, and TCRdb holds only the in-frame ones, with some missing. The table records about 25,000 clones, around 73% of them present only once. Regarding time point: week 11, during vaccination. Every single dose of the vaccine, 300 ug of mutant IDH1 20-mer peptide, came with topical imiquimod. The clonotype was recovered from a woman aged 18-29 years with glioma. V usage is TRBV4-1 and J usage is TRBJ2-1, with 7 bases matching TRBD2. Here the sequenced sample was PBMCs, taken from a glioma patient whose treatment included an IDH1 peptide vaccine. Here the CDR3 reads CASSQVLAGNEQFF. CDR3 DNA: TGCGCCAGCAGCCAAGTATTAGCGGGTAATGAGCAGTTCTTC.